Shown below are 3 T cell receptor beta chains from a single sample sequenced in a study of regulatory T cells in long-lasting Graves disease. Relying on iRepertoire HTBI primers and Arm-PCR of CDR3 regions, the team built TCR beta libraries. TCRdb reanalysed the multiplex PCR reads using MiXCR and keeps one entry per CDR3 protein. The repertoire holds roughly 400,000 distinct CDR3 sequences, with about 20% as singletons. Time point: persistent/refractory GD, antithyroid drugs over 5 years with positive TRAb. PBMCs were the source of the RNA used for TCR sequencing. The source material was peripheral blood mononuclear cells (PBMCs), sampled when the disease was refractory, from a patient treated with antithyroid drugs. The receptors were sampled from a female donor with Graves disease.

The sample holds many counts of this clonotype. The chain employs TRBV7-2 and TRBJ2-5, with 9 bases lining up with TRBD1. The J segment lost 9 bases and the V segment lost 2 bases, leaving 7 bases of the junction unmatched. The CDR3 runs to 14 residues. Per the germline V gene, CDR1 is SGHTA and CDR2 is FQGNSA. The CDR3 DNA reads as TGTGCCAGCAGCTTAAGTTCGGGACAGGGCGCCCAGTACTTC. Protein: CASSLSSGQGAQYF.

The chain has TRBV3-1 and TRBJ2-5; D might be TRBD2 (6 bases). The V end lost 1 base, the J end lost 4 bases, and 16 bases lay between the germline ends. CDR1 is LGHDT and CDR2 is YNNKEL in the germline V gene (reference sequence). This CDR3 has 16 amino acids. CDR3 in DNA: TGTGCCAGCAGCCAAGGAGATCCCCGGAGGGTAGAGACCCAGTACTTC. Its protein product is CASSQGDPRRVETQYF.

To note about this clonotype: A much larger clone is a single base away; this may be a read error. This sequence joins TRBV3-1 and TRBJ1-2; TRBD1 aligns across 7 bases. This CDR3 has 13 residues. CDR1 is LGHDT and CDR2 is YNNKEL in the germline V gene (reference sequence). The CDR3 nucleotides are TGTGCCAGCAGCCAGGGACAGAACTATAGCTACACCTTC. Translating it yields CASSQGQNYSYTF.